This passage covers 12 T cell receptor beta chains from one sample sequenced in a study of radiotherapy plus CTLA-4 blockade in lung cancer. The protocol was immunoSEQ multiplex PCR, while the TCRdb copy is restricted to in-frame clones and leaves out a portion. This table has more than 90,000 clones, 88% appearing once. Sequencing was performed on peripheral blood, taken from a patient treated with radiotherapy plus ipilimumab. These TCRs come from a human donor with non-small cell lung cancer that progressed on radiotherapy plus ipilimumab.

The chain employs TRBV2 and TRBJ2-5, with TRBD2 matching over 8 bases. The J segment lost 4 bases and the V segment lost 7 bases, leaving 5 bases of the junction unmatched. The CDR3 loop spans 13 amino acids. The germline V gene encodes CDR1 SNHLY and CDR2 FYNNEI. In nucleotides, the CDR3 is TGTGCCAGCAATCGGCTAGCGGGAGAGACCCAGTACTTC. It codes for CASNRLAGETQYF.

V and J are TRBV5-4 and TRBJ2-2; 8 bases are a match to TRBD1. V was pared by 0 bases and J by 7 bases, with 5 bases of the junction left unmatched. Germline CDR1 reads SGHNT; CDR2 reads YYREEE (reference sequence). The CDR3 is 15 amino acids. Here the CDR3 reads CASSLARGRVGELFF. Written as DNA, the CDR3 is TGTGCCAGCAGCTTGGCCAGGGGGCGCGTCGGGGAGCTGTTTTTT.

This clone came up a few times. The gene calls are TRBV12-5 and TRBJ2-4; 10 bases map to TRBD1. Germline CDR1 reads LGHNT; CDR2 reads FRNRAP. This CDR3 comprises 13 residues. J lost 7 bases, V lost 6 bases, and 3 bases had no gene match. The CDR3 is CASGGQGTNIQYF. CDR3 nucleotide sequence: TGTGCTAGTGGGGGACAGGGGACGAACATTCAGTACTTC.

J is TRBJ1-3 and V is TRBV19, with D unresolved. This CDR3 is 13 amino acids long. Germline assignment: CDR1 LNHDA and CDR2 SQIVND (reference sequence). Between the trimmed V and J ends, which lost 5 bases and 2 bases, there was a span of 7 bases. CDR3 residues: CASSVQAGNTIYF. The DNA for the CDR3 is TGTGCCAGTAGTGTACAAGCTGGAAACACCATATATTTT.

The chain employs TRBV19 and TRBJ2-7; 8 bases agree with TRBD1. The CDR3 is 14 residues long. Trimming cost V 6 bases and J 5 bases; bases outside gene matches: 9. The germline CDR1 and CDR2 sequences are LNHDA and SQIVND (reference sequence). CDR3 in amino acids: CASRDSGGSNEQYF. The CDR3 nucleotides read TGTGCCAGTAGAGATTCAGGGGGCTCGAACGAGCAGTACTTC.

The chain has TRBV7-9 and TRBJ1-2, with D unclear. The germline gives CDR1 SEHNR, CDR2 FQNEAQ (reference sequence). The CDR3 is 13 amino acids. V shed 7 bases and J shed 2 bases, with 11 bases lying between them. In nucleotides, the CDR3 is TGTGCCAGCACCCCCGGCGCCAACTATGGCTACACCTTC. Amino acids: CASTPGANYGYTF. Using reference TRBV7-9 and TRBJ1-2 for the parts outside the CDR3, the full variable domain is DTGVSQNPRHKITKRGQNVTFRCDPISEHNRLYWYRQTLGQGPEFLTYFQNEAQLEKSRLLSDRFSAERPKGSFSTLEIQRTEQGDSAMYLCASTPGANYGYTFGSGTRLTVV.

This chain links TRBV2 with TRBJ1-4; D remains unclear. Trimming left V 1 base short and J 4 bases short, with 10 bases between. The CDR3 runs to 15 residues. CDR1 and CDR2 from the germline V gene are SNHLY and FYNNEI. This CDR3 is CASSEEVIINEKLFF. The DNA for the CDR3 is TGTGCCAGCAGTGAAGAGGTCATAATTAATGAAAAACTGTTTTTT.

This sequence joins TRBV13 and TRBJ2-2; TRBD1 might be the D (5 bases). V was trimmed by 5 bases and J by 5 bases, leaving 15 bases between them. CDR1 and CDR2 (germline): PRHDT, FYEKMQ (reference sequence). CDR3 length: 15 amino acids. Here the CDR3 DNA reads TGTGCCAGCAGCCGCAGGGTGGGTACGACCGGGGAGCTGTTTTTT. Its protein product is CASSRRVGTTGELFF.

The V call is TRBV6-5, the J call TRBJ1-3, with D tentatively TRBD1 (5 bases). This CDR3 region has 14 residues. V lost 6 bases and J 2 bases, leaving 11 bases between the germline ends. CDR1 is MNHEY and CDR2 is SVGAGI in the germline V gene. CDR3 loop: CASSRGGAGNTIYF. CDR3 DNA: TGTGCCAGCAGCCGGGGGGGGGCTGGAAACACCATATATTTT.

This clone was found a few times. The chain recombines TRBV6-1 with TRBJ1-5; D gene unclear. Per the germline V gene, CDR1 is MNHNS and CDR2 is SASEGT. This CDR3 spans 13 amino acids. The V and J ends lost 8 bases and 6 bases respectively, with 14 bases between them. The CDR3 protein is CASLPSAGQPQHF. The CDR3 nucleotides read TGTGCCAGCCTCCCAAGCGCTGGTCAGCCCCAGCATTTT.

This clone appeared once. The chain carries TRBV19 and TRBJ1-3; tentative D call: TRBD1 (6 bases). Trimming cost V 9 bases and J 0 bases, with 12 bases left between them. The CDR3 has 14 residues. CDR1 and CDR2 (germline): LNHDA, SQIVND (reference sequence). DNA of the CDR3: TGTGCCAGCTGCGACAGGTCCTCTGGAAACACCATATATTTT. Translation: CASCDRSSGNTIYF.

This clone was counted a single time. The CDR3 here is CASSPSGAGYTF. Written as DNA, the CDR3 is TGTGCCAGCAGTCCCTCGGGGGCAGGCTACACCTTC. This rearrangement joins TRBV6-1 to TRBJ1-2, with D maybe TRBD1 (6 bases). CDR1 is MNHNS, CDR2 SASEGT, per germline. This CDR3 spans 12 amino acids. V gave up 5 bases and J gave up 8 bases, with 12 bases separating them.